The T cell receptor (beta chain) described here comes from a study of blood T cell repertoires in COVID-19. Residents of about two dozen US areas, aged about 18 to 89 years, made up the participants. Assignment of participants to cohorts was predicated upon participant-reported clinical history. Cohort 3 recovered donors had two negative PCRs, clearance, or symptom resolution. The CDR3 loop spans 14 amino acids. V lost 7 bases and J 11 bases, leaving 21 bases between the germline ends. Germline V CDR1 and CDR2: SNHLY, FYNNEI. Per the study methods: Cell counts per sample came from amplifying reference gene primers. Profiling relied on immunoSEQ multiplex PCR, and the TCRdb table lists in-frame clones only, not all of them. Clonal size and the V and J genes are those of that table, whereas D and trimming came from the DNA. The data contain approximately 330,000 clones, under 90% of them singletons.

Input material: PBMCs or T cells enriched from blood (not recorded which). V and J are TRBV2 and TRBJ1-5, with D perhaps TRBD1 (6 bases). The receptor comes from a woman in her 30s who had recovered from COVID-19. The CDR3 spells CASKSGASGGSQHF. The CDR3, as DNA: TGTGCCAGCAAATCAGGGGCCAGCGGGGGGTCCCAGCATTTT.